A single sample is the source of the 29 T cell receptor beta chains below, sequenced in a study of blood T cell repertoires in COVID-19. Libraries were prepared by immunoSEQ multiplex PCR; TCRdb keeps only in-frame clonotypes and omits some of them. The repertoire holds about 480,000 clones, with around nine tenths as singletons. Sequencing input: PBMCs or T cells enriched from blood (not recorded which). These TCRs come from a woman aged 40 to 49 who had recovered from COVID-19.

J is TRBJ1-5 and V is TRBV6-5, with TRBD1 matching 7 bases. The CDR3 length is 15 residues. CDR1 MNHEY and CDR2 SVGAGI come from the germline V gene. The V and J ends lost 6 bases and 5 bases, in that order; junction bases with no gene match: 10. CDR3 DNA: TGTGCCAGCAGCCGGAACCAGGGGGATGATCAGCCCCAGCATTTT. Protein product: CASSRNQGDDQPQHF.

The chain joins TRBV6-4 to TRBJ1-1; weak D call: TRBD1 (5 bases). The CDR3 is made up of 15 amino acids. CDR1 is MRHNA and CDR2 is SNTAGT in the germline V gene. V was trimmed by 3 bases and J by 4 bases, leaving 15 bases between them. The CDR3 reads CASSESTGYFTEAFF. CDR3 in DNA: TGTGCCAGCAGTGAGAGTACAGGTTATTTCACTGAAGCTTTCTTT.

This chain connects TRBV7-9 to TRBJ1-2; tentatively, D is TRBD1 (6 bases). Between the trimmed V and J ends, which lost 5 bases and 12 bases, there was a span of 16 bases. This CDR3 spans 12 amino acids. Germline loops: CDR1 SEHNR, CDR2 FQNEAQ (reference sequence). The CDR3 here is CASSHEQGVDTF. CDR3 in DNA: TGTGCCAGCAGCCACGAACAGGGAGTTGACACCTTC.

The chain carries TRBV11-3 and TRBJ2-1, with 9 bases identical to TRBD2. Germline V CDR1 and CDR2: SGHNT, YENEEA. V trimming: 1 base; J trimming: 8 bases; junction bases outside the gene matches: 6. CDR3 size: 15 residues. CDR3: CASSLVRAGGDEQFF. CDR3 DNA: TGTGCCAGCAGCTTAGTTCGAGCGGGAGGAGATGAGCAGTTCTTC.

The chain carries TRBV29-1 and TRBJ1-1; the match to TRBD1 covers 9 bases. Per the germline V gene, CDR1 is SQVTM and CDR2 is ANQGSEA. Trimming cost V 4 bases and J 1 base; bases outside gene matches: 1. CDR3 length: 13 amino acids. This chain's CDR3 is CSVADRGNTEAFF. CDR3 sequence (DNA): TGCAGCGTTGCGGACAGGGGGAACACTGAAGCTTTCTTT.

The V gene is TRBV7-2, the J gene TRBJ1-5, with a possible D match to TRBD1 (6 bases). Germline V lookup: CDR1 SGHTA, CDR2 FQGNSA. Trimming took off 1 base at V and 4 bases at J, with 11 bases between the two ends. This CDR3 comprises 15 residues. The CDR3 DNA follows: TGTGCCAGCAGCTTAGGACCCGGACAGAATCAGCCCCAGCATTTT. It encodes CASSLGPGQNQPQHF.

This clone was counted a single time. This rearrangement joins TRBV6-5 to TRBJ2-2, with TRBD1 matching 8 bases. Trimming at V came to 2 bases and at J to 7 bases, leaving 6 bases not matched to a gene. CDR1 is MNHEY, CDR2 SVGAGI, per germline. CDR3 length: 15 amino acids. The CDR3 protein is CASSYQGQEHGELFF. CDR3 nucleotides: TGTGCCAGCAGTTACCAGGGACAGGAGCACGGGGAGCTGTTTTTT.

The chain employs TRBV19 and TRBJ2-7; D might be TRBD1 (5 bases). The ends were cut back, 3 bases at V and 0 bases at J, with 12 bases in the middle. The CDR3 is 15 residues long. The V gene's germline CDR1 is LNHDA and CDR2 SQIVND (reference sequence). The CDR3 spells CASSITGSSSYEQYF. The CDR3 DNA reads TGTGCCAGTAGTATTACAGGTTCTAGCTCCTACGAGCAGTACTTC.

This clone was observed once. The rearrangement joins TRBV6-5 to TRBJ2-7, with a possible D match to TRBD2 (6 bases). Germline lookup yields CDR1 MNHEY and CDR2 SVGAGI. The CDR3 has 14 residues. The V and J ends lost 7 bases and 7 bases respectively, with 20 bases between them. The CDR3 sequence: CASIAGSPAGEQYF. The CDR3 DNA sequence: TGTGCCAGCATAGCCGGGTCCCCGGCGGGGGAGCAGTACTTC.

The rearrangement joins TRBV18 to TRBJ2-3, with 9 nucleotides matching TRBD1. V lost 3 bases to trimming and J lost 5 bases; unmatched junction nucleotides: 9. Germline V lookup: CDR1 KGHSH, CDR2 LQKENI. This CDR3 comprises 16 residues. The CDR3 is CASSPVGQGRRDTQYF. The CDR3 DNA follows: TGTGCCAGCTCACCCGTCGGACAGGGGCGCCGAGATACGCAGTATTTT.

V gene TRBV13 combines with J gene TRBJ1-1; D gene uncertain. The V and J ends lost 3 bases and 4 bases respectively, with 9 bases between them. The CDR3 is 13 amino acids. CDR1 is PRHDT, CDR2 FYEKMQ, per germline (reference sequence). CDR3 loop: CASSFGRRTEAFF. In DNA form, the CDR3 reads TGTGCCAGCAGCTTTGGGCGACGCACTGAAGCTTTCTTT.

J is TRBJ1-5 and V is TRBV6-2 or TRBV6-3, with TRBD1 identical over 12 bases. The V and J ends lost 0 bases and 0 bases, in that order; junction bases with no gene match: 9. The CDR3 length is 20 residues. CDR1 and CDR2 from the germline V gene are MNHEY and SVGEGT. CDR3 loop: CASSYSMGQGAQYSNQPQHF. The CDR3 DNA reads as TGTGCCAGCAGTTACTCCATGGGACAGGGGGCACAGTATAGCAATCAGCCCCAGCATTTT.

As concerns this clone: The same CDR3 also results from other DNA sequences found in this sample. V is TRBV5-1 and J is TRBJ1-2; D not certain. This CDR3 contains 13 residues. The V and J ends lost 0 bases and 4 bases respectively, with 7 bases between them. In germline, CDR1 is SGHRS, CDR2 YFSETQ. The CDR3 nucleotides are TGCGCCAGCAGCTTGGACAGCACCTATGGCTACACCTTC. Amino acids: CASSLDSTYGYTF.

This chain connects TRBV5-1 to TRBJ1-6; D is unresolved. The V gene's germline CDR1 is SGHRS and CDR2 YFSETQ. Trimming stripped 0 bases from V and 2 bases from J, with 12 bases between. This CDR3 is built from 17 residues. CDR3 region: CASSLDPLSAYNSPLHF. The CDR3 coding sequence is TGCGCCAGCAGCTTGGATCCGCTATCCGCCTATAATTCACCCCTCCACTTT.

V gene TRBV7-2 combines with J gene TRBJ2-6; 9 bases fit TRBD1. Germline CDR1 SGHTA, CDR2 FQGNSA. This CDR3 is 17 amino acids long. V lost 5 bases and J lost 0; bases outside the gene matches: 5. Here the CDR3 DNA reads TGTGCCAGCAGCCCGTGGACAGGGGTCTCTGGGGCCAACGTCCTGACTTTC. It translates to CASSPWTGVSGANVLTF.

The chain is built from TRBV15 and TRBJ2-2, with a weak D call TRBD2 (6 bases). Per germline, CDR1 LNHNV and CDR2 YYDKDF (reference sequence). The germline V and J ends were trimmed by 5 bases and 4 bases, with 11 bases remaining between them. The CDR3 spans 14 residues. The CDR3 DNA reads TGTGCCACCAGCCGACAGACTAGCACCGGGGAGCTGTTTTTT. Translated, it gives CATSRQTSTGELFF.

The CDR3 is CASSSLPWFSGSADTQYF. In nucleotides, the CDR3 is TGTGCCAGCAGTTCGCTACCTTGGTTTAGCGGGAGTGCGGATACGCAGTATTTT. The V gene is TRBV6-2 or TRBV6-3, the J gene TRBJ2-3, with TRBD2 identical over 9 bases. V lost 4 bases, J lost 6 bases, and 17 bases stayed unmatched. Germline CDR1 reads MNHEY; CDR2 reads SVGEGT. The CDR3 sequence is 18 residues long.

The chain employs TRBV28 and TRBJ1-3; 9 positions agree with TRBD1. V trimming: 8 bases; J trimming: 2 bases; junction bases outside the gene matches: 10. The CDR3 length is 16 residues. Germline CDR1 reads MDHEN; CDR2 reads SYDVKM. CDR3 coding DNA: TGTGCCAGCGCTTCCGTGGACAGGGGAACTGGAAACACCATATATTTT. The encoded protein is CASASVDRGTGNTIYF.

This chain links TRBV5-1 with TRBJ1-1; no clear D. CDR1 SGHRS and CDR2 YFSETQ come from the germline V gene. The CDR3 contains 13 residues. Deletions cut 4 bases from V and 2 bases from J, with 9 bases between. The CDR3: CASSPGINTEAFF. CDR3 in DNA: TGCGCCAGCAGCCCGGGGATTAACACTGAAGCTTTCTTT.

The chain employs TRBV7-2 and TRBJ1-2, with 8 bases lining up with TRBD1. V trimming: 5 bases; J trimming: 0 bases; junction bases outside the gene matches: 8. Germline V lookup: CDR1 SGHTA, CDR2 FQGNSA. The CDR3 loop spans 16 amino acids. CDR3 DNA: TGTGCCAGCAGCCTAAGCCTGGACAGGGCTAACTATGGCTACACCTTC. Translation gives CASSLSLDRANYGYTF.

This clone came up a few times. The chain employs TRBV3-1 (or the pseudogene TRBV3-2) and TRBJ1-1; D is ambiguous. V was pared by 1 base and J by 8 bases, with 20 bases between. Looked up from germline, CDR1 is LGHDT and CDR2 is YNNKEL (reference sequence). The CDR3 is made up of 16 amino acids. Written as DNA, the CDR3 is TGTGCCAGCAGCCAAGGAAAAGAGAGCTACTACGCGGAAGCTTTCTTT. Its translation is CASSQGKESYYAEAFF.

This clone came up once. This chain joins TRBV6-1 and TRBJ2-2; perhaps TRBD2 as D (6 bases). Germline assignment: CDR1 MNHNS and CDR2 SASEGT. CDR3 length equals 13 residues. Trimming took off 2 bases at V and 8 bases at J, with 9 bases between the two ends. The DNA of the CDR3 is TGTGCCAGCAGTGAAAGGAGGGGTGGGGAGCTGTTTTTT. Translated: CASSERRGGELFF.

This clone is a singleton in its sample. The rearrangement uses TRBV2 and TRBJ1-3; no clear D gene. From germline, CDR1 is SNHLY and CDR2 FYNNEI. The CDR3 is 16 residues long. V lost 4 bases and J 5 bases, leaving 18 bases between the germline ends. The chain's CDR3 is CASSVNRVMSRNTIYF. The CDR3 DNA reads TGTGCCAGCAGTGTCAATCGCGTGATGAGTAGAAACACCATATATTTT.

The chain uses TRBV5-6 and TRBJ2-3; weak D call: TRBD1 (5 bases). This CDR3 has 14 amino acids. Germline V gene data show CDR1 as SGHDT and CDR2 as YYEEEE. Deletions cut 1 base from V and 0 bases from J, with 6 bases between. The CDR3 region has the DNA TGTGCCAGCAGCTTGCGGACAAGCACAGATACGCAGTATTTT. This codes for CASSLRTSTDTQYF.

The chain recombines TRBV6-2 or TRBV6-3 with TRBJ2-7; 8 nucleotides agree with TRBD1. Trimming removed 4 bases from V and 2 bases from J; junction bases left unmatched: 10. CDR1 and CDR2 from the germline V gene are MNHEY and SVGEGT. The CDR3 has 16 residues. CDR3: CASSWETGASTYEQYF. The CDR3 DNA reads as TGTGCCAGCAGTTGGGAGACAGGGGCATCCACCTACGAGCAGTACTTC.

V usage is TRBV10-2 and J usage is TRBJ2-3; D not certain. The V end was cut by 3 bases, the J end by 4 bases, with 2 bases between. CDR1 is WSHSY, CDR2 SAAADI, per germline. This CDR3 is 11 amino acids long. Written as DNA, the CDR3 is TGCGCCAGCAGTGACGCAGATACGCAGTATTTT. The encoded protein is CASSDADTQYF.

The rearrangement links TRBV4-3 to TRBJ2-1; D may be TRBD2 (6 bases). The germline V and J ends were trimmed by 0 bases and 4 bases, with 13 bases remaining between them. In germline, CDR1 is LGHNA, CDR2 YSLEER. This CDR3 is 16 amino acids long. The CDR3 here is CASSQDRASVYNEQFF. The CDR3 DNA reads as TGCGCCAGCAGCCAAGATCGTGCTAGCGTATACAATGAGCAGTTCTTC.

The chain combines TRBV6-5 with TRBJ1-2; D remains unclear. Per germline, CDR1 MNHEY and CDR2 SVGAGI. This CDR3 is built from 14 residues. Between the trimmed V and J ends, which lost 5 bases and 2 bases, there was a span of 12 bases. The CDR3 nucleotides read TGTGCCAGCAGTCCTTCTAGGCTGAACTATGGCTACACCTTC. This translates into CASSPSRLNYGYTF.

The rearrangement joins TRBV19 to TRBJ2-7; TRBD1 agrees at 7 bases. J gave up 3 bases and V 4 bases, and 6 bases lay outside the gene matches. There are 14 residues in the CDR3. Germline assignment: CDR1 LNHDA and CDR2 SQIVND (reference sequence). Here the CDR3 reads CASSTGQEYYEQYF. In DNA form, the CDR3 reads TGTGCCAGTAGTACCGGACAGGAATACTACGAGCAGTACTTC.